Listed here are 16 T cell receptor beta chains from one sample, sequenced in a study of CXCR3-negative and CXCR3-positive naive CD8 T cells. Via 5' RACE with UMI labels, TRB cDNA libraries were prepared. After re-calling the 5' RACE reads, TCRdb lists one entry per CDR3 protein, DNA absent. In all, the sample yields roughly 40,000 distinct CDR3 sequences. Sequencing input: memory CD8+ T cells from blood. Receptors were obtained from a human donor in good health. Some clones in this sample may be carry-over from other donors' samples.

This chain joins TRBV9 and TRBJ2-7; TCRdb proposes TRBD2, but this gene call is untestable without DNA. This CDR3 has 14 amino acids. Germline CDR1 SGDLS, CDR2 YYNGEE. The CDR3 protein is CASSVGLAGYEQYF. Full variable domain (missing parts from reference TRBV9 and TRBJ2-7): DSGVTQTPKHLITATGQRVTLRCSPRSGDLSVYWYQQSLDQGLQFLIQYYNGEERAKGNILERFSAQQFPDLHSELNLSSLELGDSALYFCASSVGLAGYEQYFGPGTRLTVT.

CDR3 region: CASSLDGSGGVNYNEQFF. The V call is TRBV11-2, the J call TRBJ2-1; TCRdb reports TRBD2, a call that lacks DNA to check it against. The germline CDR1 and CDR2 sequences are SGHAT and FQNNGV. This CDR3 contains 18 residues.

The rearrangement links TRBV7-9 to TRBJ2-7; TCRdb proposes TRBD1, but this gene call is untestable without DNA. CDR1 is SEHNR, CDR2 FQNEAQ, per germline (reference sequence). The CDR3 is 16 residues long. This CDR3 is CASSLGNRDYSYEQYF.

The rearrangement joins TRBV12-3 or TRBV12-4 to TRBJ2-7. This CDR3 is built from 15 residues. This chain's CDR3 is CASSFFFANFREQYF.

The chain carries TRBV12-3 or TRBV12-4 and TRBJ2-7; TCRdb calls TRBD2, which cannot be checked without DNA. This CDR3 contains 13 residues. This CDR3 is CASRSSGSYEQYF.

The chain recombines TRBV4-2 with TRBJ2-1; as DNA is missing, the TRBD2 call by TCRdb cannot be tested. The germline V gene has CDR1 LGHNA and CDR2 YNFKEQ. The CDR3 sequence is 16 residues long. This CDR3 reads CASSQEGSGDPNEQFF.

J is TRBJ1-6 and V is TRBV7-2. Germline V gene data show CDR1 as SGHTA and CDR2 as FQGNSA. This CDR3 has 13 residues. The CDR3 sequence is CASSLALLSPLHF.

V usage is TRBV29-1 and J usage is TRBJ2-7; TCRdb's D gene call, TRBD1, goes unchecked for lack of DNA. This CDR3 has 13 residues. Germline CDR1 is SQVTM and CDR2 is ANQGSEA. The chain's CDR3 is CSVGQGGPYEQYF.

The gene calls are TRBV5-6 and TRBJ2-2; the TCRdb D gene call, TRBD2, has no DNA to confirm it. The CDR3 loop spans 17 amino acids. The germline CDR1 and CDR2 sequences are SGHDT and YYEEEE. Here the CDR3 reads CASSSDGTSVYTGELFF.

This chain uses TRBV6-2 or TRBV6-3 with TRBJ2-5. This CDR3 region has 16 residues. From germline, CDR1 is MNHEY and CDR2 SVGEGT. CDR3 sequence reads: CASSYPRTTLVETQYF.

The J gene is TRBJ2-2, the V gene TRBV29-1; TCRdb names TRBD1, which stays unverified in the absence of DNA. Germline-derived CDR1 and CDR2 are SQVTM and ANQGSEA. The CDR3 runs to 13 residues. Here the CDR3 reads CSVSQRGAGELFF.

CDR3 amino acids: CASSQGTSGGYEQYF. The rearrangement links TRBV4-3 to TRBJ2-7; as DNA is missing, the TRBD2 call by TCRdb cannot be tested. The germline CDR1 and CDR2 sequences are LGHNA and YSLEER. The CDR3 totals 15 residues.

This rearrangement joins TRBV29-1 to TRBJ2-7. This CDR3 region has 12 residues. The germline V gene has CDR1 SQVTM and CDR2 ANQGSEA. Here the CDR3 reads CSIYRSGSEQYF.

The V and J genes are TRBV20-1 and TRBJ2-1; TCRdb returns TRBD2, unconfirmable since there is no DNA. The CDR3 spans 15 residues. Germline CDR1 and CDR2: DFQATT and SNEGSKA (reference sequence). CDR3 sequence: CSARDRDFIYNEQFF.

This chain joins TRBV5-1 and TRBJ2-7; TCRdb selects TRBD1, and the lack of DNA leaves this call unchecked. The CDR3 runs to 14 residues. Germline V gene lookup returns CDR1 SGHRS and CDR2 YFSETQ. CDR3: CASSLEGATYEQYF.

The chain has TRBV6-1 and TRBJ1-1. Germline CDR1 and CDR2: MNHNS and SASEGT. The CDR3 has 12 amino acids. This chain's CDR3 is CASSDRDTEAFF.